Listed here are 30 T cell receptor beta chains from one sample, sequenced in a study of CD8 T cells in ankylosing spondylitis. General study results and limits: For ankylosing spondylitis blood, a TCR beta motif of several highly homologous variants appeared characteristic.

TCRdb passed the 5' RACE reads through MiXCR, listing each CDR3 protein once. The sample lists some 700,000 distinct CDR3 sequences, around 17% seen once, with about a fifth in the top ten. No antigen has been assigned to these receptors. Sequenced material: blood, either unsorted or a sorted T cell fraction (not recorded which). These receptors were obtained from a male donor with ankylosing spondylitis.

The V and J genes are TRBV7-9 and TRBJ1-6; the D is unclear. The V end was cut by 5 bases, the J end by 6 bases, with 14 bases between. Per the germline V gene, CDR1 is SEHNR and CDR2 is FQNEAQ (reference sequence). The CDR3 is 15 amino acids. The CDR3 reads CASSQTSGVNSPLHF. CDR3 nucleotides: TGTGCCAGCAGCCAGACGTCCGGGGTTAATTCACCCCTCCACTTT.

A few counts support this clonotype. V is TRBV4-1 and J is TRBJ2-7; weak D call: TRBD1 (6 bases). Per germline, CDR1 MGHRA and CDR2 YSYEKL. The V gene lost 1 base and the J gene lost 3 bases, with 16 bases spanning the gap. The CDR3 runs to 16 residues. CDR3 region: CASSQAQGTSLYEQYF. The DNA for the CDR3 is TGCGCCAGCAGCCAAGCCCAGGGGACCTCACTCTACGAGCAGTACTTC.

This clonotype turned up a few times. The chain employs TRBV10-3 and TRBJ2-3, with 7 bases identical to TRBD2. Looked up from germline, CDR1 is ENHRY and CDR2 is SYGVKD. CDR3 length: 15 residues. The V gene end was trimmed by 6 bases and the J gene end by 2 bases; junction bases not matched to a gene: 8. CDR3 in amino acids: CAIRSEAGLTDTQYF. Here the CDR3 DNA reads TGTGCCATCAGATCAGAAGCGGGACTCACAGATACGCAGTATTTT.

This chain joins TRBV2 and TRBJ2-1; 7 bases are a match to TRBD2. V was clipped by 6 bases and J by 3 bases; unmatched bases: 11. Germline loops: CDR1 SNHLY, CDR2 FYNNEI. This CDR3 has 16 amino acids. CDR3 bases: TGTGCCAGCAGGGGCCTAGCGGAGCCTGGCTACAATGAGCAGTTCTTC. Its protein is CASRGLAEPGYNEQFF. Using reference TRBV2 and TRBJ2-1 for the parts outside the CDR3, the full variable domain is EPEVTQTPSHQVTQMGQEVILRCVPISNHLYFYWYRQILGQKVEFLVSFYNNEISEKSEIFDDQFSVERPDGSNFTLKIRSTKLEDSAMYFCASRGLAEPGYNEQFFGPGTRLTVL.

This clonotype was recorded many times. The chain recombines TRBV6-1 with TRBJ1-6; D perhaps matches TRBD1 (5 bases). The CDR3 is 14 residues long. Between the trimmed V and J ends, which lost 3 bases and 10 bases, there was a span of 13 bases. CDR1 is MNHNS, CDR2 SASEGT, per germline. CDR3 loop: CASSDRASGSPLHF. The DNA of the CDR3 is TGTGCCAGCAGTGACAGGGCTAGCGGATCACCCCTCCACTTT.

V usage is TRBV6-2 or TRBV6-3 and J usage is TRBJ1-2, with D hard to call. V dropped 2 bases and J dropped 5 bases, with 6 bases sitting between them. This CDR3 is 12 amino acids long. CDR1 is MNHEY, CDR2 SVGEGT, per germline. CDR3: CASSYEWYGYTF. CDR3 nucleotide sequence: TGTGCCAGCAGTTACGAGTGGTATGGCTACACCTTC.

This sequence joins TRBV12-3 or TRBV12-4 and TRBJ2-2, with D perhaps TRBD2 (5 bases). V lost 1 base to trimming and J lost 7 bases, with 7 bases between them. This CDR3 is 13 amino acids long. CDR3 nucleotide sequence: TGTGCCAGCAGTTTAGGAGGGTACGGGGAGCTGTTTTTT. Amino acid sequence: CASSLGGYGELFF.

This clonotype was counted between two and nine times. V usage is TRBV7-9 and J usage is TRBJ1-1; D might be TRBD1 (5 bases). The V and J ends lost 4 bases and 6 bases respectively, with 9 bases between them. Germline assignment: CDR1 SEHNR and CDR2 FQNEAQ (reference sequence). The CDR3 is made up of 12 amino acids. The CDR3 loop reads CASSSPGAEAFF. The DNA for the CDR3 is TGTGCCAGCAGCTCTCCGGGGGCTGAAGCTTTCTTT.

This chain connects TRBV7-9 to TRBJ2-5, with D tentatively TRBD2 (6 bases). The length of the CDR3 is 15 residues. Germline V gene lookup returns CDR1 SEHNR and CDR2 FQNEAQ (reference sequence). Trimming shortened V by 3 bases and J by 2 bases, and 13 bases separated the two germline ends. The CDR3 DNA reads as TGTGCCAGCAGCTTCGGGGGTTCCCGGCAAGAGACCCAGTACTTC. Encoded protein: CASSFGGSRQETQYF. Drawing the rest from reference TRBV7-9 and TRBJ2-5, the complete variable domain is DTGVSQNPRHKITKRGQNVTFRCDPISEHNRLYWYRQTLGQGPEFLTYFQNEAQLEKSRLLSDRFSAERPKGSFSTLEIQRTEQGDSAMYLCASSFGGSRQETQYFGPGTRLLVL.

The rearrangement links TRBV12-3 or TRBV12-4 to TRBJ1-4; D is undetermined. Trimming cost V 3 bases and J 4 bases, with 9 bases left between them. This CDR3 contains 14 residues. This CDR3 reads CASSFAGFNEKLFF. In DNA form, the CDR3 reads TGTGCCAGCAGTTTTGCGGGATTTAATGAAAAACTGTTTTTT.

The chain has TRBV6-2 or TRBV6-3 and TRBJ2-5; D remains ambiguous. The CDR3 runs 14 residues. The V end was cut by 10 bases, the J end by 7 bases, with 22 bases between. Germline V gives CDR1 MNHEY, CDR2 SVGEGT. The CDR3 DNA is TGTGCCACCACGAGGACCTCGCGGTTAGGGACCCAGTACTTC. This translates into CATTRTSRLGTQYF.

CDR3 sequence: CASSSPQGPNQPQHF. The CDR3 DNA is TGTGCCAGCAGTTCCCCACAGGGCCCGAATCAGCCCCAGCATTTT. This chain connects TRBV28 to TRBJ1-5; D may be TRBD1 (6 bases). V dropped 4 bases and J dropped 4 bases, with 14 bases sitting between them. CDR3 length: 15 amino acids. Germline assignment: CDR1 MDHEN and CDR2 SYDVKM.

The chain uses TRBV3-1 and TRBJ2-2, with TRBD2 identical over 11 bases. After removal of 5 bases from V and 0 bases from J, the junction contained 14 bases not matched to a gene. CDR1 and CDR2 (germline): LGHDT, YNNKEL (reference sequence). This CDR3 has 20 residues. The CDR3 bases are TGTGCCAGCAGCGTAACGGACTGGACTAGCGGGCGTCCGAACACCGGGGAGCTGTTTTTT. Translated, it gives CASSVTDWTSGRPNTGELFF.

This clonotype was counted a few times. The rearrangement uses TRBV3-1 and TRBJ2-5; D unclear. Germline CDR1 and CDR2: LGHDT and YNNKEL (reference sequence). The CDR3 consists of 13 residues. V lost 3 bases and J lost 5, with 10 bases in between. CDR3 sequence: CASSQGIAETQYF. The CDR3 DNA follows: TGTGCCAGCAGCCAGGGGATCGCGGAGACCCAGTACTTC.

This clonotype was counted many times. The chain uses TRBV27 and TRBJ2-1; TRBD2 matches at 12 bases. Germline V gives CDR1 MNHEY, CDR2 SMNVEV (reference sequence). The CDR3 extends over 15 amino acids. J gave up 4 bases and V 6 bases, and 4 bases lay outside the gene matches. The CDR3 bases are TGTGCCAGCAGGCGACTAGCGGGAGAATACAATGAGCAGTTCTTC. Its translation: CASRRLAGEYNEQFF.

The rearrangement joins TRBV4-1 to TRBJ2-7; maybe TRBD1 (5 bases). V lost 2 bases and J 0 bases, leaving 17 bases between the germline ends. The CDR3 spans 17 residues. Per the germline V gene, CDR1 is MGHRA and CDR2 is YSYEKL. The CDR3 coding sequence is TGCGCCAGCAGCCAACGATCGTCAGGGTCCGACTCCTACGAGCAGTACTTC. It codes for CASSQRSSGSDSYEQYF.

This clonotype was seen a handful of times. The chain has TRBV6-1 and TRBJ1-1; D is possibly TRBD1 (6 bases). The germline CDR1 and CDR2 sequences are MNHNS and SASEGT. V dropped 2 bases and J dropped 5 bases, with 12 bases sitting between them. CDR3 length: 14 residues. This CDR3 reads CASSESRGGTEAFF. CDR3 bases: TGTGCCAGCAGTGAAAGTCGAGGGGGAACTGAAGCTTTCTTT.

Ten or more counts support this clonotype. V usage is TRBV7-9 and J usage is TRBJ2-7; D perhaps matches TRBD2 (6 bases). This CDR3 spans 15 amino acids. V was clipped by 5 bases and J by 2 bases, with 16 bases between them. Per germline, CDR1 SEHNR and CDR2 FQNEAQ (reference sequence). This CDR3 reads CASSHAGLAPYEQYF. The CDR3 DNA is TGTGCCAGCAGCCACGCGGGGCTCGCCCCCTACGAGCAGTACTTC.

This clonotype turned up a few times. The chain has TRBV27 and TRBJ2-1, with D perhaps TRBD2 (6 bases). Germline lookup yields CDR1 MNHEY and CDR2 SMNVEV (reference sequence). This CDR3 is built from 14 residues. The germline V and J ends were trimmed by 8 bases and 3 bases, with 14 bases remaining between them. The CDR3 sequence is CASSQTGVYNEQFF. CDR3 bases: TGTGCCAGCTCTCAAACGGGGGTCTACAATGAGCAGTTCTTC.

The V gene is TRBV28, the J gene TRBJ2-7; D unresolved. This CDR3 is 11 amino acids long. Trimming shortened V by 6 bases and J by 2 bases, and 5 bases separated the two germline ends. The V gene's germline CDR1 is MDHEN and CDR2 SYDVKM. In nucleotides, the CDR3 is TGTGCCAGCAGACAGACCTACGAGCAGTACTTC. Protein product: CASRQTYEQYF.

This chain uses TRBV12-3 or TRBV12-4 with TRBJ1-2, with 9 nucleotides matching TRBD1. Germline trimming cut 5 bases from V and 0 bases from J; bases unmatched to any gene: 4. This CDR3 has 15 amino acids. CDR3 residues: CASSGTGIPNYGYTF. CDR3 bases: TGTGCCAGCAGTGGGACAGGGATTCCTAACTATGGCTACACCTTC.

This clonotype was seen more than once but under ten times. The genes are TRBV7-2 and TRBJ2-3; 12 positions agree with TRBD2. The trim removed 6 bases at V and 9 bases at J, leaving 4 bases unmatched. Germline assignment: CDR1 SGHTA and CDR2 FQGNSA. This CDR3 is built from 13 residues. The CDR3 DNA reads as TGTGCCAGCAGATCTAGCGGGGGGGACACGCAGTATTTT. Translation gives CASRSSGGDTQYF.

The table lists this clonotype with a few counts. This chain connects TRBV11-2 to TRBJ2-3; D is unresolved. CDR1 and CDR2 (germline): SGHAT, FQNNGV. The length of the CDR3 is 12 residues. V was shortened by 3 bases and J by 7 bases, with 8 bases between the two germline ends. The CDR3 bases are TGTGCCAGCAGCTTTAGTAGAAATACGCAGTATTTT. This translates into CASSFSRNTQYF.

A few counts support this clonotype. The chain combines TRBV5-1 with TRBJ1-1; TRBD1 might be the D (6 bases). The V and J ends lost 3 bases and 2 bases respectively, with 11 bases between them. Germline CDR1 SGHRS, CDR2 YFSETQ. This CDR3 has 14 amino acids. CDR3 region: CASSSGASNTEAFF. The DNA for the CDR3 is TGCGCCAGCAGCTCGGGGGCGTCTAACACTGAAGCTTTCTTT. Based on the CDR3 plus reference TRBV5-1 and TRBJ1-1, the full variable domain is KAGVTQTPRYLIKTRGQQVTLSCSPISGHRSVSWYQQTPGQGLQFLFEYFSETQRNKGNFPGRFSGRQFSNSRSEMNVSTLELGDSALYLCASSSGASNTEAFFGQGTRLTVV.

The chain joins TRBV3-1 to TRBJ1-5; D is perhaps TRBD1 (6 bases). The CDR3 spans 15 residues. Looked up from germline, CDR1 is LGHDT and CDR2 is YNNKEL (reference sequence). The germline V and J ends were trimmed by 4 bases and 7 bases, with 17 bases remaining between them. The CDR3 DNA is TGTGCCAGCAGCCCCGGGCCTCAAGGGGGACAGCCCCAGCATTTT. Protein: CASSPGPQGGQPQHF. Based on the CDR3 plus reference TRBV3-1 and TRBJ1-5, the full variable domain is DTAVSQTPKYLVTQMGNDKSIKCEQNLGHDTMYWYKQDSKKFLKIMFSYNNKELIINETVPNRFSPKSPDKAHLNLHINSLELGDSAVYFCASSPGPQGGQPQHFGDGTRLSIL.

The rearrangement joins TRBV12-3 or TRBV12-4 to TRBJ1-1, with 7 bases fitting TRBD1. The CDR3 extends over 15 amino acids. V shed 2 bases and J 0 bases; nucleotides not matched to a gene: 3. In DNA form, the CDR3 reads TGTGCCAGCAGTTTACTGAGGGGGCTGAACACTGAAGCTTTCTTT. Translation: CASSLLRGLNTEAFF.

This clonotype was picked up a small number of times. The chain joins TRBV5-1 to TRBJ1-5, with D tentatively TRBD1 (6 bases). CDR1 is SGHRS and CDR2 is YFSETQ in the germline V gene. Trimming pared 4 bases from V and 6 bases from J, leaving 17 bases between. CDR3 length equals 15 residues. The CDR3 coding sequence is TGCGCCAGCAGCAGGATCCGGGACATAGGTCAGCCCCAGCATTTT. This gives the protein CASSRIRDIGQPQHF.

The gene calls are TRBV6-1 and TRBJ1-1; 10 bases fit TRBD1. CDR1 and CDR2 (germline): MNHNS, SASEGT. The CDR3 length is 16 residues. J lost 0 bases, V lost 6 bases, and 7 bases had no gene match. The CDR3 DNA reads as TGTGCCAGCAGCACCCCGGGACAGGGGTTGAACACTGAAGCTTTCTTT. It codes for CASSTPGQGLNTEAFF.

On this clonotype: In this CDR3 the conserved last residue, phenylalanine or tryptophan, is missing, so a read error is likely. The limits of the CDR3 on the DNA are not certain, so only TCRdb's listed CDR3 is given. J is TRBJ2-3 and V is TRBV2; the table's D call of TRBD2 was not tested on the DNA. Germline V gene data show CDR1 as SNHLY and CDR2 as FYNNEI. The CDR3 numbers 17 amino acids, ends counted. This chain's CDR3 is CASTEERWGLAGGPPRI.

This clonotype was detected a few times. The V and J genes are TRBV20-1 and TRBJ2-1; TRBD2 matches 9 bases. Germline values: CDR1 DFQATT, CDR2 SNEGSKA (reference sequence). V shed 0 bases and J 13 bases; nucleotides not matched to a gene: 4. The CDR3 is made up of 12 amino acids. The CDR3 sequence: CSARDIAGDQFF. The CDR3 DNA follows: TGCAGTGCTAGAGATATAGCGGGGGACCAGTTCTTC.